This T cell receptor beta chain appears in the sequencing data of a study of cytotoxic CD8 clonotypes in ibrutinib-treated CLL (dated by TCRdb to 2020 to 2022). Concerning the study at large: The cohort was composed of roughly ten relapsed/refractory and roughly 15 treatment-naive patients; IGHV unmutated status was identified in 17 patients. Responses were partial in around 24 patients and complete in 2; after median about 63 months follow-up, roughly 15 stayed in remission and roughly twelve progressed. The response samples were drawn at a median of 12 months into treatment, with a range of roughly 6 to 36 months. Samples averaged around 280,000 productive templates and approximately 100,000 productive rearrangements. Longitudinal samples were available for about 30% of the 86 trial participants. Cryopreserved peripheral blood mononuclear cells were collected at three points: before therapy, at response, and at either sustained remission or disease progression. Every sample from remission and from progressive disease was obtained while the patients were still on ibrutinib.

Broad study findings and their caveats: Public clonotypes were found to be uncommon and were observed to contract or remain stable during treatment; the increase in clonality was shown to reflect expansion of private clonotypes at ibrutinib response. At baseline, clonality was higher than in age-matched healthy donors and showed a strong correlation with circulating CD8+ T-cell counts. Clonality rose at ibrutinib response, remained stable during sustained remission, and dropped back toward baseline at progression. Sustained-remission and progressing patients did not have matched sampling times, and lymph node repertoires were not examined.

In the case of this clone: The target of this receptor is not known. Base-call qualities are not available, and no considerably larger clone is one nucleotide away.

The time point label, as the study defines it: approximately 25 months on ibrutinib. Approximately 2 micrograms of genomic DNA were extracted from cryopreserved PBMCs for TCR beta library preparation. High-throughput TCR beta sequencing was performed on longitudinal blood samples from CLL patients receiving ibrutinib monotherapy. Patients were enrolled in a phase 2 open-label single-center ibrutinib monotherapy trial. The germline V end is reduced by 0 bases and the J end by 3 bases; junction bases left unmatched: 3. According to the germline V gene, CDR1 reads SGHTA and CDR2 reads FQGTGA. Inclusive of the bounding cysteine and phenylalanine, the CDR3 is 15 residues long. CDR3 DNA is the only sequence kept; it has 45 bases, read in frame from the first base. On a MiSeq, deep resolution sequencing aimed for a depth between 1 in 1 million and 1 in 200,000 T cells, with each clonotype covered roughly 10x on average. TCR beta libraries were generated with the immunoSEQ hsTCRB Kit. The source study handled its data this way. ImmunoSEQ Data Assistant and ImmunoSEQ Analyzer were used for data analysis, and V, D and J genes were assigned according to IMGT definitions. Clonality, which ranges from 0 to 1, was calculated as one minus the normalized Shannon entropy of productive rearrangement frequencies. Public clonotype analysis was restricted to overrepresented clonotypes comprising at least 0.05% of each patient's repertoire. Some twelve repertoires from age-matched healthy donors, obtained from immuneACCESS, served as clonality controls. This immuneACCESS table, as held by TCRdb, lists in-frame sequences with V and J called but not all clones. Of the missing ones, under half trace to an unresolved V gene in checked studies; the others have no known cause. That table supplies the V and J calls and clone size; D and trimming were determined from the DNA. The table for this sample lists roughly 150,000 clones; about 75% of them were counted only once. The ten largest clones take up about 4.7% of the sample.

The sequence derives from a human donor with chronic lymphocytic leukemia. The V gene is TRBV7-3 and the J gene is TRBJ2-7; TRBD1 aligns with 9 central bases. This sample comprised PBMCs, obtained after 24 months of ibrutinib treatment. The CDR3 in this case is CASSLTGGQGYEQYF. The DNA sequence reads TGTGCCAGCAGCTTAACGGGGGGACAGGGCTACGAGCAGTACTTC.